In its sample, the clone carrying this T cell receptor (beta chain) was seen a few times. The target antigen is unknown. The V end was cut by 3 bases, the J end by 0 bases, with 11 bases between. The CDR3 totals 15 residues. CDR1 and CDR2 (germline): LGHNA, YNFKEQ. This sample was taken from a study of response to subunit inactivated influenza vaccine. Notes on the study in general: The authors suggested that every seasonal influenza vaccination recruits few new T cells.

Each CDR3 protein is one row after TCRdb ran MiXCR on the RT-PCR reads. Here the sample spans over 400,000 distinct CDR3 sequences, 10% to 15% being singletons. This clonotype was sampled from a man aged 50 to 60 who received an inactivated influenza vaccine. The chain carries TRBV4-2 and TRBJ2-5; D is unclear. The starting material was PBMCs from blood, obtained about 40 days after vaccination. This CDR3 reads CASSHPDRDQETQYF. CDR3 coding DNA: TGTGCCAGCAGCCACCCGGACCGCGACCAAGAGACCCAGTACTTC.